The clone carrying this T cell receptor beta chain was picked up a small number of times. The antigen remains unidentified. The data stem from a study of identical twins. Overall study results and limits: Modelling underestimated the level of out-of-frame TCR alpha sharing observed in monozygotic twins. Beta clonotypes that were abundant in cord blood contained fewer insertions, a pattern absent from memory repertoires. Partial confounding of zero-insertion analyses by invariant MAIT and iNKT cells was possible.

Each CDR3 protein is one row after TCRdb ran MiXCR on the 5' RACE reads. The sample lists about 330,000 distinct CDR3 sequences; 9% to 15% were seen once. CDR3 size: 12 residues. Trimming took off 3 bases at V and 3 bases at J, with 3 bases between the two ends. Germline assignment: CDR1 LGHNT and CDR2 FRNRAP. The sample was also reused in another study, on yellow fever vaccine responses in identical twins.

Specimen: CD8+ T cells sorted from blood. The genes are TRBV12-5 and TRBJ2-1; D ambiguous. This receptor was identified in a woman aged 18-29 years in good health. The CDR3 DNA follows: TGTGCTAGTGGTTTAAGCTACAATGAGCAGTTCTTC. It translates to CASGLSYNEQFF.